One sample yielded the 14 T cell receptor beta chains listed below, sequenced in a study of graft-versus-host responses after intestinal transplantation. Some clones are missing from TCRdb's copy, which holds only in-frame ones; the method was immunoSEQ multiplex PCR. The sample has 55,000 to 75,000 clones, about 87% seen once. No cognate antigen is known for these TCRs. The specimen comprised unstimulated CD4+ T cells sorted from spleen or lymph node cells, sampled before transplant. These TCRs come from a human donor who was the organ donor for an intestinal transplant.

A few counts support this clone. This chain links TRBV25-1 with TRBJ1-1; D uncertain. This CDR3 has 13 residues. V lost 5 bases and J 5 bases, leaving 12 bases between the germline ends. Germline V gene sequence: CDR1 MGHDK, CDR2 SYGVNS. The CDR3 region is CASSRSGVTEAFF. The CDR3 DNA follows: TGTGCCAGCAGTCGATCCGGGGTAACTGAAGCTTTCTTT.

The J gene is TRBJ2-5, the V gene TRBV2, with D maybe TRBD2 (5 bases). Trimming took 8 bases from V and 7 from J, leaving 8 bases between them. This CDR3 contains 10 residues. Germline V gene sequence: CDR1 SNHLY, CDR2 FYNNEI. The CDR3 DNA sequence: TGTGCCAGCCGTGGAGGGACCCAGTACTTC. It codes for CASRGGTQYF. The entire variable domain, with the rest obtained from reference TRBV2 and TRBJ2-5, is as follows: EPEVTQTPSHQVTQMGQEVILRCVPISNHLYFYWYRQILGQKVEFLVSFYNNEISEKSEIFDDQFSVERPDGSNFTLKIRSTKLEDSAMYFCASRGGTQYFGPGTRLLVL.

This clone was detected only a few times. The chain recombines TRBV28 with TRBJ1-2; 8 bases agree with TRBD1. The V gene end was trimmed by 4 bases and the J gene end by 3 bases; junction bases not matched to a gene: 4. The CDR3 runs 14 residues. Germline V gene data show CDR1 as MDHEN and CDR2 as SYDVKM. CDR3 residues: CASSSDRAYYGYTF. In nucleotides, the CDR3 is TGTGCCAGCAGTTCGGACAGGGCATACTATGGCTACACCTTC.

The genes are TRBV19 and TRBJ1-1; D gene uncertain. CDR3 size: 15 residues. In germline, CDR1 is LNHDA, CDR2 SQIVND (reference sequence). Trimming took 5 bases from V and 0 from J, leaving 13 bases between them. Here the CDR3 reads CASSPPLTLNTEAFF. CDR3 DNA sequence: TGTGCCAGTAGTCCCCCGCTGACACTGAACACTGAAGCTTTCTTT.

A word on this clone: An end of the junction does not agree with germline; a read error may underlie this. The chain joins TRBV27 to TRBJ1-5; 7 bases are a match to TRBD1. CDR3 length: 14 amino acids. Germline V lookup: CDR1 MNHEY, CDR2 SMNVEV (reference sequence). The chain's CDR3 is CASSFRGNNRPQHF. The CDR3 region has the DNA TGTGCCAGCAGTTTCAGGGGGAACAATCGGCCCCAGCATTTT.

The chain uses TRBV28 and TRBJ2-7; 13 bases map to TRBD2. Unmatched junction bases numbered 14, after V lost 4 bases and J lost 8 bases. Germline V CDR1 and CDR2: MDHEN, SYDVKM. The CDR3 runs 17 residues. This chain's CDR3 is CASSSRLAGGFIYQQYV. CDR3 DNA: TGTGCCAGCAGTTCTCGACTAGCGGGGGGATTTATATACCAGCAGTACGTC.

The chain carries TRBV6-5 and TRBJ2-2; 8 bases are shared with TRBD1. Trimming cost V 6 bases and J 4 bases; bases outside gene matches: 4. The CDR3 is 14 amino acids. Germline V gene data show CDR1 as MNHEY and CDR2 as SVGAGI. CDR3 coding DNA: TGTGCCAGCAGGGGACAGGCGATCACCGGGGAGCTGTTTTTT. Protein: CASRGQAITGELFF.

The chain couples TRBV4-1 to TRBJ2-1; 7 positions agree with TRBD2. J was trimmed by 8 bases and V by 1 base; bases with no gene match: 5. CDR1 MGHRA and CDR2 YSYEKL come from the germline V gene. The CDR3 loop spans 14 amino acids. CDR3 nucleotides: TGCGCCAGCAGCCAAGTAAACGCGGGGGATGAGCAGTTCTTC. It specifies CASSQVNAGDEQFF.

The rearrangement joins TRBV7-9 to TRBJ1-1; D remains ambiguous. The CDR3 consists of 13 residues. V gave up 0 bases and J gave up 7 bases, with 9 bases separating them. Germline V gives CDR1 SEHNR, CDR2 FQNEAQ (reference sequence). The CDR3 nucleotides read TGTGCCAGCAGCTTAGCTCGGTACGGTGAAGCTTTCTTT. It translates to CASSLARYGEAFF.

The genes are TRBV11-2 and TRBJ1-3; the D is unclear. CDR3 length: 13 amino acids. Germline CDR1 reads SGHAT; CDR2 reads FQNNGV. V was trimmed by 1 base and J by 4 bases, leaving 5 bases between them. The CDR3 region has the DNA TGTGCCAGCAGCTTAGTGGGCGGAAACACCATATATTTT. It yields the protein CASSLVGGNTIYF.

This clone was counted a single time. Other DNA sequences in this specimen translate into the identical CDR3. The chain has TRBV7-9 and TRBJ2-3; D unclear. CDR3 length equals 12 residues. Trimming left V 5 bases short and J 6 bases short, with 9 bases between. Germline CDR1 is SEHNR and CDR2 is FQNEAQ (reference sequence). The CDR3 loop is CASSPLSDTQYF. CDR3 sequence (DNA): TGTGCCAGCAGCCCACTATCCGATACGCAGTATTTT. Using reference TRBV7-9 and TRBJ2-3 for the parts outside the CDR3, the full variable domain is DTGVSQNPRHKITKRGQNVTFRCDPISEHNRLYWYRQTLGQGPEFLTYFQNEAQLEKSRLLSDRFSAERPKGSFSTLEIQRTEQGDSAMYLCASSPLSDTQYFGPGTRLTVL.

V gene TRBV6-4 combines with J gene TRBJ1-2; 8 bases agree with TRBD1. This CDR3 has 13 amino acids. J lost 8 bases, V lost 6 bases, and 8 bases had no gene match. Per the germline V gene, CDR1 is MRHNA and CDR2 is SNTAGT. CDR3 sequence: CASRPQGAEGYTF. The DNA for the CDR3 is TGTGCCAGCAGGCCGCAGGGGGCTGAGGGCTACACCTTC.

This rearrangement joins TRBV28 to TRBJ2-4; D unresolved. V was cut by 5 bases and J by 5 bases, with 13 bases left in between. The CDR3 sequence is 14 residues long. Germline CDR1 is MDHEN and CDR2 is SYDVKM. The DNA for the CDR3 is TGTGCCAGCAGTCCGGAGCCGGCCCAAAACATTCAGTACTTC. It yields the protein CASSPEPAQNIQYF.

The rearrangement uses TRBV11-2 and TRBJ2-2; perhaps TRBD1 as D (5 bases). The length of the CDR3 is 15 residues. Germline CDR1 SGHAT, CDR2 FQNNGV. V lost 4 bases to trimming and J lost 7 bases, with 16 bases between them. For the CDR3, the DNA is TGTGCCAGCAGCTCCACTCCAGGGTTGGGCGGGGAGCTGTTTTTT. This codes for CASSSTPGLGGELFF.